One and the same sample provided the 12 T cell receptor beta chains below, sequenced in a study of OX40 agonist ivuxolimab in advanced cancers. Repertoires were generated with immunoSEQ multiplex PCR, while TCRdb's copy carries only in-frame clones and drops some. Of tens of thousands of clones listed, more than 85% are singletons. The sample consisted of CD4+ or CD8+ T cells sorted from blood, taken in a trial of the OX40 agonist ivuxolimab. Receptors were obtained from an adult with an advanced solid tumor such as melanoma, head and neck, liver or kidney cancer.

The genes are TRBV19 and TRBJ2-2; tentatively, D is TRBD2 (5 bases). The CDR3 totals 14 residues. Trimming took 5 bases from V and 1 from J, leaving 8 bases between them. CDR1 LNHDA and CDR2 SQIVND come from the germline V gene (reference sequence). CDR3 sequence (DNA): TGTGCCAGTAGTGGCGGGCAGAACACCGGGGAGCTGTTTTTT. Protein: CASSGGQNTGELFF.

The chain joins TRBV2 to TRBJ2-3; D might be TRBD2 (6 bases). CDR1 and CDR2 from the germline V gene are SNHLY and FYNNEI. The V and J ends lost 3 bases and 8 bases respectively, with 12 bases between them. The CDR3 is made up of 13 amino acids. The CDR3: CASSDGWEVTQYF. Here the CDR3 DNA reads TGTGCCAGCAGTGATGGATGGGAGGTTACGCAGTATTTT.

The gene calls are TRBV19 and TRBJ2-4, with a weak D call TRBD2 (5 bases). CDR1 LNHDA and CDR2 SQIVND come from the germline V gene (reference sequence). The CDR3 consists of 14 residues. The V end lost 6 bases, the J end lost 7 bases, and 16 bases lay between the germline ends. CDR3 nucleotides: TGTGCCAGTAGCACTAAGACGGGATTTAACATTCAGTACTTC. This gives the protein CASSTKTGFNIQYF.

This clone was recorded once. This chain links TRBV25-1 with TRBJ2-1; TRBD2 matches at 9 bases. Per the germline V gene, CDR1 is MGHDK and CDR2 is SYGVNS. V lost 0 bases and J lost 7; bases outside the gene matches: 10. CDR3 size: 17 residues. The CDR3 loop reads CASSEYIGGRAYNEQFF. The CDR3 DNA sequence: TGTGCCAGCAGTGAATATATCGGCGGGAGGGCTTATAATGAGCAGTTCTTC.

The J gene is TRBJ2-7, the V gene TRBV5-5, with 7 nucleotides matching TRBD2. The germline V gene encodes CDR1 SGHKS and CDR2 YYEKEE (reference sequence). The CDR3 has 15 amino acids. V lost 0 bases, J lost 1 base, and 4 bases stayed unmatched. This CDR3 reads CASSLVWRGSYEQYF. The CDR3 DNA reads TGTGCCAGCAGCTTGGTCTGGCGGGGGTCCTACGAGCAGTACTTC.

This clone was seen once. This chain connects TRBV27 to TRBJ2-2; 8 bases are a match to TRBD2. This CDR3 is 16 amino acids long. Germline CDR1 is MNHEY and CDR2 is SMNVEV (reference sequence). Trimming took 6 bases from V and 2 from J; bases not matched to a gene: 8. The DNA for the CDR3 is TGTGCCAGCAGATCCGGTCTAGCGGGCAACACCGGGGAGCTGTTTTTT. It encodes CASRSGLAGNTGELFF.

The chain has TRBV7-2 and TRBJ2-7, with a weak D call TRBD1 (6 bases). Germline V CDR1 and CDR2: SGHTA, FQGNSA. This CDR3 region has 15 residues. V lost 2 bases, J lost 5 bases, and 16 bases lay in between. CDR3 loop: CASSLLPDSFDEQYF. CDR3 sequence (DNA): TGTGCCAGCAGCTTACTTCCGGACAGTTTCGACGAGCAGTACTTC. Using reference TRBV7-2 and TRBJ2-7 for the parts outside the CDR3, the full variable domain is GAGVSQSPSNKVTEKGKDVELRCDPISGHTALYWYRQSLGQGLEFLIYFQGNSAPDKSGLPSDRFSAERTGGSVSTLTIQRTQQEDSAVYLCASSLLPDSFDEQYFGPGTRLTVT.

The chain recombines TRBV19 with TRBJ2-4, with D possibly matching TRBD1 (7 bases). CDR3 length: 18 residues. V lost 3 bases to trimming and J lost 0 bases, with 18 bases between them. The germline CDR1 and CDR2 sequences are LNHDA and SQIVND (reference sequence). In DNA form, the CDR3 reads TGTGCCAGTAGTATTCGCCAGGGGGGCCCTCTAGCCAAAAACATTCAGTACTTC. This gives the protein CASSIRQGGPLAKNIQYF.

V and J are TRBV5-1 and TRBJ1-2; the D gene is possibly TRBD1 (6 bases). The germline V and J ends were trimmed by 0 bases and 5 bases, with 14 bases remaining between them. CDR3 length: 15 amino acids. In germline, CDR1 is SGHRS, CDR2 YFSETQ. The DNA for the CDR3 is TGCGCCAGCAGCTTGGCCGGGGACACCATATATGGCTACACCTTC. Residues: CASSLAGDTIYGYTF.

This chain connects TRBV6-5 to TRBJ2-7, with D hard to call. The CDR3 length is 14 residues. CDR1 is MNHEY, CDR2 SVGAGI, per germline. V lost 0 bases, J lost 6 bases, and 12 bases lay in between. This CDR3 reads CASSYSKGSSEQYF. The CDR3, as DNA: TGTGCCAGCAGTTACTCGAAGGGTTCGAGCGAGCAGTACTTC.

The rearrangement links TRBV19 to TRBJ2-1, with a weak D call TRBD2 (5 bases). CDR1 and CDR2 from the germline V gene are LNHDA and SQIVND (reference sequence). The CDR3 is 15 residues long. V lost 9 bases, J lost 0 bases, and 15 bases lay in between. The CDR3 sequence is CARDGTGSSYNEQFF. For the CDR3, the DNA is TGTGCCAGAGACGGTACGGGAAGCTCCTACAATGAGCAGTTCTTC.

V is TRBV5-1 and J is TRBJ1-4; 7 nucleotides match TRBD1. Germline loops: CDR1 SGHRS, CDR2 YFSETQ. This CDR3 has 14 amino acids. The trim removed 4 bases at V and 7 bases at J, leaving 7 bases unmatched. The CDR3 loop reads CASSPWEGAEKLFF. In DNA, the CDR3 is TGCGCCAGCAGCCCCTGGGAGGGGGCTGAAAAACTGTTTTTT.